This T cell receptor beta chain appears in the sequencing data of a study of blood T cell repertoires in COVID-19. This CDR3 has 16 residues. V lost 3 bases, J lost 0 bases, and 11 bases lay in between. Clones were sequenced by immunoSEQ multiplex PCR, and TCRdb holds only the in-frame ones, with some missing. The sample yields around 300,000 clones, roughly nine tenths seen once. Study members were between roughly 18 and 90 years old and lived in some 22 US regions. The TCR was taken from a woman between 18 and 29 years old who had recovered from COVID-19. The chain employs TRBV23-1 and TRBJ1-4; possibly TRBD1 for D (5 bases). TRBV23-1 is an ORF, with its function uncertain. The sample was PBMCs or T cells enriched from blood (not recorded which). The CDR3 is CASSQPTVPTNEKLFF. Written as DNA, the CDR3 is TGCGCCAGCAGTCAGCCGACAGTTCCAACTAATGAAAAACTGTTTTTT.